This T cell receptor (beta chain) was documented in a study of T cell responses to AZD1222 COVID-19 vaccine. V was pared by 5 bases and J by 1 base, with 12 bases between. This CDR3 has 14 residues. Germline V lookup: CDR1 MNHEY, CDR2 SVGEGT. Profiled with immunoSEQ multiplex PCR; TCRdb holds only in-frame clones, not every one. The sample carries about 53,000 clones, 70% to 85% recorded once. On this clone itself: Its antigen remains unidentified.

Study findings and constraints: Nearly half of spike-specific TCRs reportedly target variant regions that are unmutated in the B.1.351 and B.1.1.7 variants.

The input for sequencing was peripheral blood, taken on day 0 of AZD1222 vaccination. The sequence came from an adult in good health. V is TRBV6-2 or TRBV6-3 and J is TRBJ2-7, with TRBD2 as a possible D gene (5 bases). CDR3 in amino acids: CASSLGDASYEQYF. CDR3 DNA sequence: TGTGCCAGCAGTCTCGGGGATGCGTCCTACGAGCAGTACTTC.